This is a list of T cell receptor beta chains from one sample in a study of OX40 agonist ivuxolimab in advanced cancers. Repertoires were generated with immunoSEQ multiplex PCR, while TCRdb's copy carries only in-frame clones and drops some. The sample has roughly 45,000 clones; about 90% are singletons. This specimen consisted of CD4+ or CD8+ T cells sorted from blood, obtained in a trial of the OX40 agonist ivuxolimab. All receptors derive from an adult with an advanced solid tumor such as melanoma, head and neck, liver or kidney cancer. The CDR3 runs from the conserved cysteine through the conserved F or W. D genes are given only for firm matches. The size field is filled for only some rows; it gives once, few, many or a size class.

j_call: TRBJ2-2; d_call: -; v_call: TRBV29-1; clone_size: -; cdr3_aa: CSASQAPSGELFF; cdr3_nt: TGCAGCGCCTCTCAGGCTCCGAGCGGGGAGCTGTTTTTT
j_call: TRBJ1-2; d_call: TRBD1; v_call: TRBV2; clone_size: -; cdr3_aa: CASSFIHRGSDGYTF; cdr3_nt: TGTGCCAGCAGTTTCATCCACAGGGGTTCAGATGGCTACACCTTC
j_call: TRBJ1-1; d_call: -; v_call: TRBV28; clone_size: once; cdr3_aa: CASSFGGRTEAFF; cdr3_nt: TGTGCCAGCAGTTTCGGGGGGCGCACTGAAGCTTTCTTT
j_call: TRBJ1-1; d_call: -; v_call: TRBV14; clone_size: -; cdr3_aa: CASSLGSVNTEAFF; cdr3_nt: TGTGCCAGCAGCCTCGGCAGTGTGAACACTGAAGCTTTCTTT
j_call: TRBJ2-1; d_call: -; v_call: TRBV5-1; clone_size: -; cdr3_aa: CASSQGRDRSSYNEQFF; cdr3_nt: TGCGCCAGCAGCCAGGGCCGAGATCGAAGCTCCTACAATGAGCAGTTCTTC
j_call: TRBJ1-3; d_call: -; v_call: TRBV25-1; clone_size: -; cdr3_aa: CASSDSQISGNTIYF; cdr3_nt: TGTGCCAGCAGTGACAGCCAGATCTCTGGAAACACCATATATTTT
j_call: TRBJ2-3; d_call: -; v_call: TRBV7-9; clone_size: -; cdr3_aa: CASSSDGRYTQYF; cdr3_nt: TGTGCCAGCAGCTCCGACGGGCGGTATACGCAGTATTTT
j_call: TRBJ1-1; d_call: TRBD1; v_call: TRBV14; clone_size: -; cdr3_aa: CASSLQGDTEAFF; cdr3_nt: TGTGCCAGCAGCCTACAGGGGGACACTGAAGCTTTCTTT
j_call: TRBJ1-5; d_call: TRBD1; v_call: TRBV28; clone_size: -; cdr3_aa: CASSTGQGDQPQHF; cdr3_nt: TGTGCCAGCAGTACCGGACAGGGTGATCAGCCCCAGCATTTT
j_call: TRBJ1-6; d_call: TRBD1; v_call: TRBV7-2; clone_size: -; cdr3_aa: CASSSGGGWYNSPLHF; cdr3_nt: TGTGCCAGCAGCTCAGGGGGCGGGTGGTATAATTCACCCCTCCACTTT
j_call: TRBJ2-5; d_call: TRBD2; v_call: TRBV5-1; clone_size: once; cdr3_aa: CASSRLAGGQETQYF; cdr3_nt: TGCGCCAGCAGCCGGCTAGCGGGGGGGCAAGAGACCCAGTACTTC
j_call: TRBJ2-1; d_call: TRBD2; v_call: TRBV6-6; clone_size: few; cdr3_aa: CASRLAGVGYNEQFF; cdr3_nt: TGTGCCAGCAGGCTAGCGGGAGTAGGCTACAATGAGCAGTTCTTC
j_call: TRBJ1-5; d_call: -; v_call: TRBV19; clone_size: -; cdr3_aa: CASSMIGGNQPQHF; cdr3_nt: TGTGCCAGTAGTATGATTGGGGGCAATCAGCCCCAGCATTTT
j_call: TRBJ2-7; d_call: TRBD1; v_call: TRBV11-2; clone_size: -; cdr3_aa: CASSLEMYGTGSYEQYF; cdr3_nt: TGTGCCAGCAGCTTAGAGATGTACGGGACAGGGTCGTACGAGCAGTACTTC
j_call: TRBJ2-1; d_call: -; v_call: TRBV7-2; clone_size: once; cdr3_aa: CASSTGQYNEQFF; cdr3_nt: TGTGCCAGCAGCACCGGACAGTACAATGAGCAGTTCTTC
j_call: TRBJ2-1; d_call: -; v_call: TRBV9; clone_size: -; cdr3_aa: CASMGGPTYNEQFF; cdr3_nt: TGTGCCAGCATGGGGGGGCCTACCTACAATGAGCAGTTCTTC
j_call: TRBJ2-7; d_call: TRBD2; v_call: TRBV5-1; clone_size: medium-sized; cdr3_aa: CASSLTSGGGFEQYF; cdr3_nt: TGCGCCAGCAGCCTCACTAGCGGGGGCGGATTCGAGCAGTACTTC
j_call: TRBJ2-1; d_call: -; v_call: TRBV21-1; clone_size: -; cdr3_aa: CASSKVCLNNEQFF; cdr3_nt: TGTGCCAGCAGCAAAGTCTGCCTTAACAATGAGCAGTTCTTC
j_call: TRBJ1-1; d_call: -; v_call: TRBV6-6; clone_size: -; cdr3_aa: CASSRTQNTEAFF; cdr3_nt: TGTGCCAGCAGTCGCACACAGAACACTGAAGCTTTCTTT
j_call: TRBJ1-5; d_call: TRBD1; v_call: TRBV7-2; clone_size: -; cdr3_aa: CASSFGTGRDNQPQHF; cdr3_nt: TGTGCCAGCAGCTTCGGGACAGGGAGAGATAATCAGCCCCAGCATTTT
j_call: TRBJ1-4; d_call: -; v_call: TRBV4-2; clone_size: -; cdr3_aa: CASSLTIDGNEKLFF; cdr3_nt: TGTGCCAGCAGCCTCACTATTGATGGTAATGAAAAACTGTTTTTT
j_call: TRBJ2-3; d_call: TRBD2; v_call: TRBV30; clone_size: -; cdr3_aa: CACPREGGREDTQYF; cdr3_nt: TGTGCCTGCCCCCGGGAGGGAGGTCGAGAAGATACGCAGTATTTT
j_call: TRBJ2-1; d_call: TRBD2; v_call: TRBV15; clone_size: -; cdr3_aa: CATSRPGGGYYNEQFF; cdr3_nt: TGTGCCACCAGCAGACCCGGCGGGGGATACTACAATGAGCAGTTCTTC
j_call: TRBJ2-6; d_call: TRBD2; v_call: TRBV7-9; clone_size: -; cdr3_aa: CASSLGLASSGANVLTF; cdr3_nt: TGTGCCAGCAGCTTAGGACTAGCGTCCTCTGGGGCCAACGTCCTGACTTTC
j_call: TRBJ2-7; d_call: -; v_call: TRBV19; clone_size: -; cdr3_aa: CASSIGRQASYEQYF; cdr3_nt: TGTGCCAGTAGTATTGGGAGGCAGGCGTCCTACGAGCAGTACTTC
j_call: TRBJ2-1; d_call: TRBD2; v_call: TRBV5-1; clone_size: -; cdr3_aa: CASSSGLAGGKYNEQFF; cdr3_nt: TGCGCCAGCAGCTCAGGACTAGCGGGAGGGAAGTACAATGAGCAGTTCTTC
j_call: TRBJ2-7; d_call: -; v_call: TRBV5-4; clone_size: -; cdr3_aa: CASSLVGARSYEQYF; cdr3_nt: TGTGCCAGCAGCTTGGTAGGGGCGCGGTCTTACGAGCAGTACTTC
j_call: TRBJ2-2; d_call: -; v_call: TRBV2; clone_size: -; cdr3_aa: CASSDWDRTGELFF; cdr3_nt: TGTGCCAGCAGTGACTGGGATCGAACCGGGGAGCTGTTTTTT
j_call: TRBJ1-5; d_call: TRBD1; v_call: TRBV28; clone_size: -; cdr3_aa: CASRPGTGGGDQPQHF; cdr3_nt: TGTGCCAGCAGACCCGGGACAGGGGGCGGGGATCAGCCCCAGCATTTT
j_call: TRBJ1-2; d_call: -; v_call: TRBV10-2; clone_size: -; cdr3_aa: CASLGLSIDNYGYTF; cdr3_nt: TGCGCCAGCCTGGGACTTTCAATCGATAACTATGGCTACACCTTC
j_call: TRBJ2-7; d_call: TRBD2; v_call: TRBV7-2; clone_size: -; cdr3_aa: CASSLQRGGNIYEQYF; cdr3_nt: TGTGCCAGCAGCTTACAGCGGGGGGGCAATATTTACGAGCAGTACTTC